The entry that follows covers one T cell receptor (beta chain) sequence. As processed by the authors: From reference gene primer amplification, estimates of nucleated cell counts were derived. Assay: immunoSEQ multiplex PCR; the TCRdb copy retains only in-frame clones and omits some. For V, J and clone size, that table is used; D and trimming come from the DNA. The table lists about 140,000 clones, roughly 79% of them singletons. These data originate in a study of blood T cell repertoires in COVID-19. The germline gives CDR1 KGHSH, CDR2 LQKENI. This CDR3 is built from 16 residues. The V and J ends lost 4 bases and 4 bases, in that order; junction bases with no gene match: 8.

The material sequenced was peripheral blood. The rearrangement uses TRBV18 and TRBJ1-5; TRBD1 aligns across 9 bases. The source is a woman between 55 and 75 years old with acute or convalescent COVID-19. CDR3: CASSQLQGASNQPQHF. The CDR3 nucleotides read TGTGCCAGCTCACAGTTACAGGGGGCGTCAAATCAGCCCCAGCATTTT.